This T cell receptor (beta chain) comes out of a study of CD8+CD57+ T cells in acquired aplastic anemia. Study in general: DNA per sorted CD4+ or CD8+ sample ranged 0.2 to 27.4 ug, averaging roughly 3.3 ug. Regarding the study as a whole: Some 31 CD8+ CDR3 sequences were shared between patients and controls.

Remarks on this clonotype: Its matching antigen is unknown.

Germline loops: CDR1 LNHDA, CDR2 SQIVND (reference sequence). This CDR3 is 14 amino acids long. Trimming removed 9 bases at V and 3 bases at J, with 16 bases between. Researchers used genomic DNA as the template to profile TCR beta VDJ and CDR3. Each CDR3 protein gets one entry after TCRdb re-called the reads with MiXCR. The sample shows 150,000 to 200,000 distinct CDR3 sequences, 64% of them seen only once. The specimen sequenced was sorted CD4+, CD8+, or CD8+CD57+ T cells (not recorded which) from PBMCs. This receptor was identified in a human donor with severe aplastic anemia or a healthy control (not recorded which). The chain couples TRBV19 to TRBJ2-3; D is possibly TRBD1 or TRBD2 (5 bases each). CDR3 in amino acids: CASNARGFTDTQYF. The CDR3 DNA sequence: TGTGCCAGCAATGCCCGGGGCTTTACAGATACGCAGTATTTT.